Following are 7 T cell receptor beta chains from one sample sequenced in a study of T cell responses to AZD1222 COVID-19 vaccine. Clones were sequenced by immunoSEQ multiplex PCR, and TCRdb holds only the in-frame ones, with some missing. The data contain under 200,000 clones, 90% of them singletons. Here the sequenced sample was peripheral blood, taken on day 0 of AZD1222 vaccination. These receptors came from an adult in good health.

This clone was counted between two and nine times. The rearrangement links TRBV7-8 to TRBJ1-6; D may be TRBD1 (5 bases). Germline V lookup: CDR1 SGHVS, CDR2 FQNEAQ. The V and J ends lost 4 bases and 10 bases respectively, with 14 bases between them. The CDR3 runs 14 residues. The CDR3 sequence is CASSSTEGRSPLHF. In nucleotides, the CDR3 is TGTGCCAGCAGCTCGACAGAAGGTCGCTCACCCCTCCACTTT.

The chain has TRBV19 and TRBJ1-5; no clear D. The germline V gene has CDR1 LNHDA and CDR2 SQIVND (reference sequence). CDR3 size: 13 residues. Trimming pared 3 bases from V and 9 bases from J, leaving 12 bases between. The CDR3 DNA sequence: TGTGCCAGTAGTATGGAGGGCATCCGGCCCCAGCATTTT. It encodes CASSMEGIRPQHF.

The rearrangement joins TRBV19 to TRBJ1-2; tentatively, D is TRBD1 (5 bases). The germline V gene encodes CDR1 LNHDA and CDR2 SQIVND (reference sequence). V gave up 5 bases and J gave up 14 bases, with 18 bases separating them. This CDR3 region has 12 residues. In DNA, the CDR3 is TGTGCCAGTAGTGCCCCGGATGGCCGGGGGACCTTC. This encodes CASSAPDGRGTF.

The rearrangement uses TRBV27 and TRBJ1-5; D gene unclear. The germline gives CDR1 MNHEY, CDR2 SMNVEV (reference sequence). Trimming pared 3 bases from V and 11 bases from J, leaving 14 bases between. The CDR3 consists of 13 residues. The CDR3 DNA reads TGTGCCAGCAGTTTGAAGGACGGGTGGGCCCAGCATTTT. This translates into CASSLKDGWAQHF.

The chain has TRBV28 and TRBJ2-7; 10 bases agree with TRBD1. Germline V gene data show CDR1 as MDHEN and CDR2 as SYDVKM. Trimming took 6 bases from V and 4 from J; bases not matched to a gene: 6. This CDR3 is built from 14 residues. The CDR3 loop reads CASSSDRGWYEQYF. DNA for the CDR3: TGTGCCAGCAGCTCGGACAGGGGGTGGTACGAGCAGTACTTC.

The V and J genes are TRBV6-5 and TRBJ2-7, with D hard to call. CDR1 and CDR2 (germline): MNHEY, SVGAGI. The CDR3 totals 11 residues. V was clipped by 6 bases and J by 2 bases, with 5 bases between them. CDR3 loop: CASRDPYEQYF. CDR3 DNA sequence: TGTGCCAGCAGGGACCCCTACGAGCAGTACTTC.

CDR3 region: CASSEQGSGSYEQYF. CDR3 nucleotides: TGTGCCAGCAGTGAACAGGGATCCGGTTCCTACGAGCAGTACTTC. The rearrangement links TRBV2 to TRBJ2-7, with D maybe TRBD1 (5 bases). Trimming left V 2 bases short and J 1 base short, with 12 bases between. The CDR3 covers 15 residues. Looked up from germline, CDR1 is SNHLY and CDR2 is FYNNEI.